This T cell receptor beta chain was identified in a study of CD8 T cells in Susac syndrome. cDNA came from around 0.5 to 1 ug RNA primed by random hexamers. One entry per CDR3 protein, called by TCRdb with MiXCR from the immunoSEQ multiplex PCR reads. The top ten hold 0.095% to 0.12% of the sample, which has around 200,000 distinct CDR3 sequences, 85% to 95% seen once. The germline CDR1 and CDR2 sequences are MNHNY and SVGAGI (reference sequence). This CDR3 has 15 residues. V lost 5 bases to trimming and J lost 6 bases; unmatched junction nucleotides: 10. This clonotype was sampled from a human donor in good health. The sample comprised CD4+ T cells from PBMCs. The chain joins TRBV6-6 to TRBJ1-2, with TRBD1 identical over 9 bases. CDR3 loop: CASSDRTGEGDGYTF. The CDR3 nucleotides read TGTGCCAGCAGTGATCGGACAGGGGAAGGGGATGGCTACACCTTC.